These T cell receptor beta chains were read from a single sample in a study of human T cells and chemical hapten exposure. TCRdb re-derived calls from the RACE reads in MiXCR, one entry per CDR3 protein. Here the sample spans 65,000 to 95,000 distinct CDR3 sequences, 8.5% to 9.5% being singletons. The sequencing input was whole blood. These receptor sequences come from a female donor in good health. Some clones in this sample may be carry-over from other donors' samples. The CDR3 runs from the conserved cysteine through the conserved F or W. Each record gives: clone size, V gene, J gene, D gene, CDR3 protein, CDR3 DNA. D genes are given only for firm matches. Some rows mark clone size as missing; the rest say once, few, many or name a class of expanded clone.

few	TRBV5-6	TRBJ1-3	.	CASSLDGGNTIYF	TGTGCCAGCAGCTTGGACGGCGGAAACACCATATATTTT
few	TRBV5-1	TRBJ2-7	.	CASSLSELGSAYF	TGCGCCAGCAGCTTGTCCGAACTGGGAAGTGCGTACTTC
many	TRBV2	TRBJ2-1	.	CASSEAYAAGNEQFF	TGTGCCAGCAGTGAAGCCTACGCCGCCGGGAATGAGCAGTTCTTC
many	TRBV20-1	TRBJ1-1	.	CSASVDLFGDAFF	TGCAGTGCTAGCGTAGATTTGTTTGGGGACGCTTTCTTT
many	TRBV5-1	TRBJ2-5	.	CASSLGGQTLPYQETQYF	TGCGCCAGCAGCTTGGGGGGGCAGACCCTCCCGTACCAAGAGACCCAGTACTTC
few	TRBV5-1	TRBJ2-6	.	CASSSAVGANVLTF	TGCGCCAGCAGCTCGGCGGTGGGGGCCAACGTCCTGACTTTC
many	TRBV12-3/TRBV12-4	TRBJ1-4	.	CASSADIREKLFF	TGTGCCAGCAGTGCCGACATTCGCGAAAAACTGTTTTTT
.	TRBV27	TRBJ2-1	TRBD2	CASSSRGSGGRSSYNEQFF	TGTGCCAGCAGTTCCCGGGGTAGCGGGGGGCGGAGCTCCTACAATGAGCAGTTCTTC
.	TRBV4-2	TRBJ1-6	TRBD1	CASATDGTGHNSPLHF	TGTGCCAGCGCCACTGACGGGACAGGGCATAATTCACCCCTCCACTTT
few	TRBV7-8	TRBJ2-3	.	CASSLWGRADTQYF	TGTGCCAGCAGCTTATGGGGGCGCGCAGATACGCAGTATTTT
many	TRBV4-3	TRBJ2-3	TRBD2	CASSQDTGGVSDTQYF	TGCGCCAGCAGCCAAGATACGGGGGGGGTATCAGATACGCAGTATTTT
.	TRBV6-2/TRBV6-3	TRBJ2-1	TRBD2	CASLKAQRGPPVGQFF	TGTGCCAGCCTTAAGGCCCAGCGGGGGCCCCCGGTGGGGCAGTTCTTC
many	TRBV21-1	TRBJ2-7	.	CASSGRTGSYEQYF	TGTGCCAGCAGCGGCCGGACGGGCTCCTACGAGCAGTACTTC
many	TRBV27	TRBJ2-6	.	CASGSGRTPSGANVLTF	TGTGCCAGCGGATCGGGACGGACACCCTCTGGGGCCAACGTCCTGACTTTC
few	TRBV2	TRBJ1-1	.	CASSSRDTLTEAFF	TGTGCCAGCTCGTCCCGGGACACCCTCACTGAAGCTTTCTTT
.	TRBV20-1	TRBJ1-5	.	CSARDPRQGNQPQHF	TGCAGTGCTAGAGATCCTCGACAGGGCAATCAGCCCCAGCATTTT
many	TRBV30	TRBJ1-5	.	CAWKNGGWVNRSNQPQHF	TGTGCCTGGAAAAATGGAGGATGGGTTAACCGGAGCAATCAGCCCCAGCATTTT
few	TRBV12-3/TRBV12-4	TRBJ1-2	TRBD1	CASSETGTGHYGYTF	TGTGCCAGCAGTGAAACCGGGACAGGGCACTATGGCTACACCTTC
few	TRBV28	TRBJ2-7	TRBD1	CASYPEGQGGYEQYF	TGTGCCAGCTACCCCGAAGGACAGGGTGGATACGAGCAGTACTTC